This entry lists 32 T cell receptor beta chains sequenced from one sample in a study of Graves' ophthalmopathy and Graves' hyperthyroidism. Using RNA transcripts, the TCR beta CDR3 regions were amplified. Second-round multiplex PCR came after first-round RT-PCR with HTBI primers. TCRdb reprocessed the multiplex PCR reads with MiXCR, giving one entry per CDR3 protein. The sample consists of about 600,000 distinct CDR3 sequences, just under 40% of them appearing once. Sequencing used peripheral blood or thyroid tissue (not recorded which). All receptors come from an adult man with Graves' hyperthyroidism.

Here the CDR3 reads CASSIGTGPKGYTF. In DNA, the CDR3 is TGCGCCAGCAGCATCGGGACAGGGCCGAAGGGCTACACCTTC. The chain has TRBV5-1 and TRBJ1-2; 9 positions agree with TRBD1. Looked up from germline, CDR1 is SGHRS and CDR2 is YFSETQ. With 4 bases clipped from V and 8 bases from J, the junction kept 9 bases outside the gene matches. CDR3 length: 14 residues.

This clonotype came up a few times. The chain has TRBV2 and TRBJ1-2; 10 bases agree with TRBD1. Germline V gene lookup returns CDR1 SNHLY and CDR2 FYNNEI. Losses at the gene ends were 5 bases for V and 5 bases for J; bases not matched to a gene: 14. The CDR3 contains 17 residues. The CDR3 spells CASSFGLTGTGVYGYTF. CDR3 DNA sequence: TGTGCCAGCAGTTTCGGTCTTACCGGGACAGGGGTTTATGGCTACACCTTC.

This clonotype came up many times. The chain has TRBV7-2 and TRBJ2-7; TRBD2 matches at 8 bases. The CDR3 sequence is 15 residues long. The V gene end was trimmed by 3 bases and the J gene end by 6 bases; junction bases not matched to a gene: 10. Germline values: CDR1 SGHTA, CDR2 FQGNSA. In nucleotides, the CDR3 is TGTGCCAGCAGCTTTATGACAGGACTAGCAGGCGAGCAGTACTTC. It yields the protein CASSFMTGLAGEQYF.

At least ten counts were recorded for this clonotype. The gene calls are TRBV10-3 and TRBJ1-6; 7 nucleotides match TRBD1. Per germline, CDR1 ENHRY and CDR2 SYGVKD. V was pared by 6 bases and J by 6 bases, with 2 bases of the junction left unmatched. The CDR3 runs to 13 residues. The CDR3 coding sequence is TGTGCCATCAGAGGGGACAGTAATTCACCCCTCCACTTT. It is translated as CAIRGDSNSPLHF.

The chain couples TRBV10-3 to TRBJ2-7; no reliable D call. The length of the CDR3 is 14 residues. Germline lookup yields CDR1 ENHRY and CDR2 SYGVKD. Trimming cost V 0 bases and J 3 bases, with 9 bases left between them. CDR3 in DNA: TGTGCCATCAGTGAGTCGCAACAGAGCTACGAGCAGTACTTC. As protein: CAISESQQSYEQYF.

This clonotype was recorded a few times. The CDR3 spells CASSFRGPGETQYF. CDR3 nucleotides: TGTGCCAGCAGTTTTAGGGGGCCAGGAGAGACCCAGTACTTC. The V and J genes are TRBV27 and TRBJ2-5, with 7 bases lining up with TRBD1. The CDR3 length is 14 residues. J gave up 4 bases and V 3 bases, and 5 bases lay outside the gene matches. CDR1 is MNHEY and CDR2 is SMNVEV in the germline V gene (reference sequence).

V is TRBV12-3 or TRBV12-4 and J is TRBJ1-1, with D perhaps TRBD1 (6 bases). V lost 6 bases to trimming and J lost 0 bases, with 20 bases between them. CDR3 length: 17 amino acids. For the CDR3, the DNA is TGTGCCAGCAGCGATGGATCCACAGGGCCTATGAACACTGAAGCTTTCTTT. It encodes CASSDGSTGPMNTEAFF.

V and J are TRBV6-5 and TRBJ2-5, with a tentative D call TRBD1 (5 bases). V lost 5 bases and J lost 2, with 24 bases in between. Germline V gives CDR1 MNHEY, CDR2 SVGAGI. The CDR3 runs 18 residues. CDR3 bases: TGTGCCAGCAGTGAACTTGAGTCCAGGGCCTATAAGCAAGAGACCCAGTACTTC. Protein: CASSELESRAYKQETQYF.

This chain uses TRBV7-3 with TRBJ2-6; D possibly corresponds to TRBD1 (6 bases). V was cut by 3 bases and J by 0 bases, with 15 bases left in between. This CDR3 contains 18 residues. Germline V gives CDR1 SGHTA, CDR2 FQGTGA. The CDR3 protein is CASSLEQGIDSGANVLTF. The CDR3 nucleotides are TGTGCCAGCAGCTTGGAACAGGGAATAGACTCTGGGGCCAACGTCCTGACTTTC. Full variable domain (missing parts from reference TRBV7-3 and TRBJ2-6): GAGVSQTPSNKVTEKGKYVELRCDPISGHTALYWYRQSLGQGPEFLIYFQGTGAADDSGLPNDRFFAVRPEGSVSTLKIQRTERGDSAVYLCASSLEQGIDSGANVLTFGAGSRLTVL.

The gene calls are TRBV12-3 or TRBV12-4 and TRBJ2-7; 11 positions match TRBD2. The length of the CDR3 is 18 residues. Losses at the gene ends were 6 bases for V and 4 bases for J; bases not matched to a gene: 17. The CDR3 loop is CASSLRRLAGGHTYEQYF. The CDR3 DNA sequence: TGTGCCAGCAGCCTCCGGCGGCTAGCGGGAGGCCACACTTACGAGCAGTACTTC.

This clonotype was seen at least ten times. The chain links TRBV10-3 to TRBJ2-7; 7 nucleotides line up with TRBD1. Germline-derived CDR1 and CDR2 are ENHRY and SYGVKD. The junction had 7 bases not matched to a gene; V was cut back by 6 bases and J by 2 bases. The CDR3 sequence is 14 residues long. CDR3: CAIRLGTDTYEQYF. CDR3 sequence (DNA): TGTGCCATCAGGCTCGGGACAGATACCTACGAGCAGTACTTC.

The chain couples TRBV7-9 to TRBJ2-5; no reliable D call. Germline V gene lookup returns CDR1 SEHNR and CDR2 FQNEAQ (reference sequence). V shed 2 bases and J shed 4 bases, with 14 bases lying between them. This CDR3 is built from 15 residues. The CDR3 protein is CASSLKGVLAETQYF. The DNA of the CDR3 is TGTGCCAGCAGCTTAAAAGGAGTGTTGGCAGAGACCCAGTACTTC. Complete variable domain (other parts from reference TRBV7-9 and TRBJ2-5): DTGVSQNPRHKITKRGQNVTFRCDPISEHNRLYWYRQTLGQGPEFLTYFQNEAQLEKSRLLSDRFSAERPKGSFSTLEIQRTEQGDSAMYLCASSLKGVLAETQYFGPGTRLLVL.

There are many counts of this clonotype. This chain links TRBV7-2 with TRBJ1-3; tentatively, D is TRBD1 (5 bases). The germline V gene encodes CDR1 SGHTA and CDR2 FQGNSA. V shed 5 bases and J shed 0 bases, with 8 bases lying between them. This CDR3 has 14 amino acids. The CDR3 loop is CASSRDSSGNTIYF. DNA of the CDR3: TGTGCCAGCAGCCGAGACAGCTCTGGAAACACCATATATTTT.

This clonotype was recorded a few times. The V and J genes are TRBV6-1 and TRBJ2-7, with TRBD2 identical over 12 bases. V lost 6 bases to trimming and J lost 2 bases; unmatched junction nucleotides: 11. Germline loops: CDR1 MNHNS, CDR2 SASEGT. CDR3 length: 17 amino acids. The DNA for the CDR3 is TGTGCCAGCAGCATGTCACTAGCGGGAGGTAACGCCTACGAGCAGTACTTC. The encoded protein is CASSMSLAGGNAYEQYF.

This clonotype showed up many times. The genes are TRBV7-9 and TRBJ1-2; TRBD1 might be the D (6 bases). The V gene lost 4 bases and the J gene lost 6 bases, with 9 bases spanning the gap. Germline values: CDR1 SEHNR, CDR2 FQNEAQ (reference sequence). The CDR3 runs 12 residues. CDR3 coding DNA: TGTGCCAGCAGCTCCCGGGACAATGGCTACACCTTC. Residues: CASSSRDNGYTF.

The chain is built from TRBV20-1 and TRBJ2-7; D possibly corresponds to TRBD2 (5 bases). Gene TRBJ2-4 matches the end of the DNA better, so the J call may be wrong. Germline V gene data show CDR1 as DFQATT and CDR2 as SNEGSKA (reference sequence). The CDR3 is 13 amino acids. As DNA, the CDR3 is TGCAGTGGGGCCCGGGGAGTCGCTAACATTCAGTACTTC. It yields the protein CSGARGVANIQYF.

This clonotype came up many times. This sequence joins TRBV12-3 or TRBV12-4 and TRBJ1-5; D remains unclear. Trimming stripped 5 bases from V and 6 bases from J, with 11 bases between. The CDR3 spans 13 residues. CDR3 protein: CASSPSGVQPQHF. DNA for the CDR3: TGTGCCAGCAGTCCTTCGGGAGTTCAGCCCCAGCATTTT.

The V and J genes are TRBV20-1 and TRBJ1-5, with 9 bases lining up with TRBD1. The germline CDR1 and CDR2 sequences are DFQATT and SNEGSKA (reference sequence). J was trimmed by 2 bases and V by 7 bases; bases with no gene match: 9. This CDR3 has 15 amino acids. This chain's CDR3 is CSEWIRTGGNQPQHF. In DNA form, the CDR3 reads TGCAGTGAATGGATTCGGACAGGGGGCAATCAGCCCCAGCATTTT.

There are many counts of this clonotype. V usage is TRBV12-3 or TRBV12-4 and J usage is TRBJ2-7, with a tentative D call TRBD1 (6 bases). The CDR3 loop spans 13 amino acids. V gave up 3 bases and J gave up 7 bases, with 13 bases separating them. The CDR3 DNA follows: TGTGCCAGCAGTTTTGGGGTACAGGGAGAGCAGTACTTC. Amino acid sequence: CASSFGVQGEQYF.

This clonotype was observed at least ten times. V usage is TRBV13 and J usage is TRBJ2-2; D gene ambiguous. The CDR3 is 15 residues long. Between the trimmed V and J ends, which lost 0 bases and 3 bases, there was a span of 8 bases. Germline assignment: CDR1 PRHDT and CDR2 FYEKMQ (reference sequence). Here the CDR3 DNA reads TGTGCCAGCAGCTTAGGGGCCGAGTACACCGGGGAGCTGTTTTTT. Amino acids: CASSLGAEYTGELFF.

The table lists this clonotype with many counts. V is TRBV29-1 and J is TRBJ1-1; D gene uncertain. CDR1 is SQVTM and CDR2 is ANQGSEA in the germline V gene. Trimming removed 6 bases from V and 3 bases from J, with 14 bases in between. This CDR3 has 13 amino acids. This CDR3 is CSVASLVDTEAFF. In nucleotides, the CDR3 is TGCAGCGTGGCCAGTCTAGTTGACACTGAAGCTTTCTTT.

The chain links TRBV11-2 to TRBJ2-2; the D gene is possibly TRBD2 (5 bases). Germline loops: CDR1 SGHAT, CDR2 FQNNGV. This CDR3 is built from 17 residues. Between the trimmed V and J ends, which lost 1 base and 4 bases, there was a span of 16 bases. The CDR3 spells CASSLGAGGPVTGELFF. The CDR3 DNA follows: TGTGCCAGCAGCTTAGGTGCCGGCGGGCCTGTCACCGGGGAGCTGTTTTTT. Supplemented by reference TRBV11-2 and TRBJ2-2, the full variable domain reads EAGVAQSPRYKIIEKRQSVAFWCNPISGHATLYWYQQILGQGPKLLIQFQNNGVVDDSQLPKDRFSAERLKGVDSTLKIQPAKLEDSAVYLCASSLGAGGPVTGELFFGEGSRLTVL.

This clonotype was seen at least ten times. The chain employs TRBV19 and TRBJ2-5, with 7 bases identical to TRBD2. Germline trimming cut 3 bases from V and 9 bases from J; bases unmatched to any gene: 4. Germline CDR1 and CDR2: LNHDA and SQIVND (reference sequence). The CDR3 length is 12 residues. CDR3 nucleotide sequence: TGTGCCAGTAGTATCGGCGGGGGAGCCCAGTACTTC. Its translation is CASSIGGGAQYF.

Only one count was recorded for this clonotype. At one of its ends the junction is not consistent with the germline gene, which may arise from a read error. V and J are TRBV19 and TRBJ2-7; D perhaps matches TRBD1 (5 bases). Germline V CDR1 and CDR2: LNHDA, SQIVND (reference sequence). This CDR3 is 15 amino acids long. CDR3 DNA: TGTGCCAGTAGTATTTTGGGTCAGGGCTCCTACGAGCAGTGCTTC. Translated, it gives CASSILGQGSYEQCF.

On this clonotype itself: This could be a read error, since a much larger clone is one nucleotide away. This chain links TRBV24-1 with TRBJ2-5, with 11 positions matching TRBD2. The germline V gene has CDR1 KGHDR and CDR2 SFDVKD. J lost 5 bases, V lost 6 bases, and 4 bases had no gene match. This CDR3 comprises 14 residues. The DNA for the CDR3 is TGTGCCACCAGTTTCGTAGCGGGAGGGGAGACCCAGTACTTC. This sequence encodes CATSFVAGGETQYF.

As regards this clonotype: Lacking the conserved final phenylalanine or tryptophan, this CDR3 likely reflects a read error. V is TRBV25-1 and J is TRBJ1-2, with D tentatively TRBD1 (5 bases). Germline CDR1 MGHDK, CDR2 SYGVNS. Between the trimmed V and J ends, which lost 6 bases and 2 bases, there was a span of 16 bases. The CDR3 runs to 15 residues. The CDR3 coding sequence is TGTGCCAGCAGACGACTCCCGGGACTGAACTATGGCTACACCCTC. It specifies CASRRLPGLNYGYTL.

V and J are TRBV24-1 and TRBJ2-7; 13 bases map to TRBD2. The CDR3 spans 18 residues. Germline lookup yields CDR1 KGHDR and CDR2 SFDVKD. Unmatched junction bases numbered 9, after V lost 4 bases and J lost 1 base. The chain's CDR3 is CATSDQTSGRSISYEQYF. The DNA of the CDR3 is TGTGCCACCAGTGACCAGACTAGCGGGAGGTCAATTTCCTACGAGCAGTACTTC.

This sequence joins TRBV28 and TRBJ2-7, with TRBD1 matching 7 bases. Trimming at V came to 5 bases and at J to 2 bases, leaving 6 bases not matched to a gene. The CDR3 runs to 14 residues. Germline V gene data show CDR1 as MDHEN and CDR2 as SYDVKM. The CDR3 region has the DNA TGTGCCAGCAGTACGCCACAGGGGACCTACGAGCAGTACTTC. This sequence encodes CASSTPQGTYEQYF.

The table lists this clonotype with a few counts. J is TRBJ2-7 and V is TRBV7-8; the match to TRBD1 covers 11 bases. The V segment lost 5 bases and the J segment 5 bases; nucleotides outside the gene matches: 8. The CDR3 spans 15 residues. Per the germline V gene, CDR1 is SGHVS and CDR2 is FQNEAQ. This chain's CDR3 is CASSPGTGGANEQYF. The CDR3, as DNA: TGTGCCAGCAGCCCCGGGACAGGGGGAGCAAACGAGCAGTACTTC.

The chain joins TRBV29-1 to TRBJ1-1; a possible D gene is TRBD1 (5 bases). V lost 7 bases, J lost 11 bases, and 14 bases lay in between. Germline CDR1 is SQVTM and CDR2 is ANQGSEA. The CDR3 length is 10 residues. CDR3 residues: CSAGGGRAFF. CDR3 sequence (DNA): TGCAGCGCCGGGGGTGGTAGGGCTTTCTTT. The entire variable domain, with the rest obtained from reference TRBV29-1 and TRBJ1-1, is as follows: SAVISQKPSRDICQRGTSLTIQCQVDSQVTMMFWYRQQPGQSLTLIATANQGSEATYESGFVIDKFPISRPNLTFSTLTVSNMSPEDSSIYLCSAGGGRAFFGQGTRLTVV.

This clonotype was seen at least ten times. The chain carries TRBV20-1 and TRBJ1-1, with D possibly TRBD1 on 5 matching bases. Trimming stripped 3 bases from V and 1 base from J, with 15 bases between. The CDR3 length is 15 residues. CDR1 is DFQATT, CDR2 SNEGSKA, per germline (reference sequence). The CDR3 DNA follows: TGCAGTGCTAGCCCCAAGGCCCAGGGGAACACTGAAGCTTTCTTT. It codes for CSASPKAQGNTEAFF.

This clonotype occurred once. CDR3 amino acids: CAATTATNEKLFF. CDR3 bases: TGTGCCGCGACCACAGCAACTAATGAAAAACTGTTTTTT. This chain uses TRBV25-1 with TRBJ1-4; D not resolved. V was trimmed by 11 bases and J by 0 bases, leaving 10 bases between them. There are 13 residues in the CDR3. The V gene's germline CDR1 is MGHDK and CDR2 SYGVNS.